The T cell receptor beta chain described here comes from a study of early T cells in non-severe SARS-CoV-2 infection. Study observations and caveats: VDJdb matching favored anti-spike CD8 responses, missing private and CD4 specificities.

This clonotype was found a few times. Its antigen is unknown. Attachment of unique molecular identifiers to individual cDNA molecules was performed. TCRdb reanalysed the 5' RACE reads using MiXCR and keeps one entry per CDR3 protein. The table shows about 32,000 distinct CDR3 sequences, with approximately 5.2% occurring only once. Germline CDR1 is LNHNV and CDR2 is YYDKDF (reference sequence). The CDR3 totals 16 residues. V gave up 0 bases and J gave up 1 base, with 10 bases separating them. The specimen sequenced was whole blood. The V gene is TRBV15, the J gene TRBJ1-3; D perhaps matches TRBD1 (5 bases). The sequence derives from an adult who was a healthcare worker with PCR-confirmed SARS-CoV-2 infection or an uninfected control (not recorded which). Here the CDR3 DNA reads TGTGCCACCAGCAGAGATGTAGGGGTATCTGGAAACACCATATATTTT. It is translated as CATSRDVGVSGNTIYF.